The following is a T cell receptor beta chain sequence with its context. This sample is drawn from a study of cytomegalovirus exposure and HLA in healthy donors. There are 17 residues in the CDR3. From germline, CDR1 is SNHLY and CDR2 FYNNEI. V gave up 1 base and J gave up 1 base; unmatched junction bases: 5. Donors sampled were nominally healthy, though unrecorded immune exposures were likely. In the PCR, 60 Vbeta and 13 Jbeta primers were used. Sequencing used immunoSEQ multiplex PCR; TCRdb keeps in-frame clones, though not all of them. The profile covers 200,000 or so clones, with roughly 80% appearing a single time and approximately 2.8% taken by the ten largest.

The sequence came from a man aged 30-40 years in good health and CMV-seronegative. This chain links TRBV2 with TRBJ2-2; 8 nucleotides agree with TRBD1. The source material was PBMCs. The CDR3 region has the DNA TGTGCCAGCAGTGAAGGGGCCGACAGGGGGAACACCGGGGAGCTGTTTTTT. This encodes CASSEGADRGNTGELFF.